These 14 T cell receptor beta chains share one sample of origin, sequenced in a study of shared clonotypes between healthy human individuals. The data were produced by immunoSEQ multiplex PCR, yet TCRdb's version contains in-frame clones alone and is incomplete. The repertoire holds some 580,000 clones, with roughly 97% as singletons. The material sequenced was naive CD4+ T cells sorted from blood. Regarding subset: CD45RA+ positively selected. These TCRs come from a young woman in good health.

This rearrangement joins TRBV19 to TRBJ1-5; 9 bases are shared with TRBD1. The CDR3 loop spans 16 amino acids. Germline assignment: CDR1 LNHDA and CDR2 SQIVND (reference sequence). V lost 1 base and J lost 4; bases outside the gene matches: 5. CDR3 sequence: CASSIAGTGNNQPQHF. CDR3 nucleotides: TGTGCCAGTAGTATAGCTGGGACAGGGAATAATCAGCCCCAGCATTTT.

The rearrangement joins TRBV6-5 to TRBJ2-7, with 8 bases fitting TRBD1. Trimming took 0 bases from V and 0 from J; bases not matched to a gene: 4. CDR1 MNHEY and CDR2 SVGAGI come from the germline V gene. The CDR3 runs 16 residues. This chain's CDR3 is CASSYSWTGNSYEQYF. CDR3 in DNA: TGTGCCAGCAGTTACTCCTGGACAGGGAACTCCTACGAGCAGTACTTC.

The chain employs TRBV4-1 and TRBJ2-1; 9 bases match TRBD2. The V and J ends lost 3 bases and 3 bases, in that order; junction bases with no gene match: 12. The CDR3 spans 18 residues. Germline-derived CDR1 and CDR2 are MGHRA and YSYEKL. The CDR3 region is CASSHTDMGLAVYNEQFF. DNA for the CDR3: TGCGCCAGCAGCCATACCGACATGGGACTAGCAGTCTACAATGAGCAGTTCTTC.

CDR3 coding DNA: TGTGCCTGGAGTGTAAAGAGCCTAGCCCCCTACAATGAGCAGTTCTTC. It yields the protein CAWSVKSLAPYNEQFF. The V gene is TRBV30, the J gene TRBJ2-1; D might be TRBD2 (5 bases). Per germline, CDR1 GTSNPN and CDR2 SVGIG (reference sequence). V dropped 0 bases and J dropped 2 bases, with 14 bases sitting between them. The CDR3 spans 16 residues.

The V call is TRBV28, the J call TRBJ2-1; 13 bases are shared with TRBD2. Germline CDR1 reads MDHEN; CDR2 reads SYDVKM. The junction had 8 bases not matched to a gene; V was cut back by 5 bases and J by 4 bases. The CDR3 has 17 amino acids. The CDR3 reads CASSPAGTSGKYNEQFF. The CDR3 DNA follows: TGTGCCAGCAGTCCGGCTGGGACTAGCGGGAAATACAATGAGCAGTTCTTC. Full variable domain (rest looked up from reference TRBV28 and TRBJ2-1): DVKVTQSSRYLVKRTGEKVFLECVQDMDHENMFWYRQDPGLGLRLIYFSYDVKMKEKGDIPEGYSVSREKKERFSLILESASTNQTSMYLCASSPAGTSGKYNEQFFGPGTRLTVL.

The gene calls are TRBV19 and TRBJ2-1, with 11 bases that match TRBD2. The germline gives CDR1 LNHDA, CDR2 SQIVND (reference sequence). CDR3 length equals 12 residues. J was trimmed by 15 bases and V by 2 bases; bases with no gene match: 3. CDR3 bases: TGTGCCAGTAGTATAACTAGCGGGAGCGTGTTCTTC. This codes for CASSITSGSVFF.

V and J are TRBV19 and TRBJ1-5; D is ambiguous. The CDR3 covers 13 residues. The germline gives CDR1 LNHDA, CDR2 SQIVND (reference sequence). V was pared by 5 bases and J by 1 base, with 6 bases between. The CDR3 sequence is CASSPVSNQPQHF. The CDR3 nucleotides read TGTGCCAGTAGTCCGGTAAGCAATCAGCCCCAGCATTTT. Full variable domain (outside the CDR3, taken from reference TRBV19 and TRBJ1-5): DGGITQSPKYLFRKEGQNVTLSCEQNLNHDAMYWYRQDPGQGLRLIYYSQIVNDFQKGDIAEGYSVSREKKESFPLTVTSAQKNPTAFYLCASSPVSNQPQHFGDGTRLSIL.

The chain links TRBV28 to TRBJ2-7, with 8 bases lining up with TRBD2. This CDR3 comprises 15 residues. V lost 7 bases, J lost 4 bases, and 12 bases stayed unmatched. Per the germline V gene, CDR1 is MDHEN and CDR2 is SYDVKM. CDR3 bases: TGTGCCAGCACCAAACATAGCGGGGTTGCTTACGAGCAGTACTTC. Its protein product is CASTKHSGVAYEQYF.

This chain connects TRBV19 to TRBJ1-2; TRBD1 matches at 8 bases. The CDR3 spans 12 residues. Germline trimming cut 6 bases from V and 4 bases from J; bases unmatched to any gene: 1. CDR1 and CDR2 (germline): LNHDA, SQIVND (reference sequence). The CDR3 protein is CASRQGGYGYTF. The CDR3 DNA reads TGTGCCAGTAGACAGGGGGGCTATGGCTACACCTTC.

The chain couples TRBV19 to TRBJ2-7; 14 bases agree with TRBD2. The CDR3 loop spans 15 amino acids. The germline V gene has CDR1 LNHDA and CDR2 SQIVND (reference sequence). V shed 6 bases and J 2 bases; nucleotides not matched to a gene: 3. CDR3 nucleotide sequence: TGTGCCAGTAGCGGACTAGCGGGAGGAGCCTACGAGCAGTACTTC. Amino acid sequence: CASSGLAGGAYEQYF.

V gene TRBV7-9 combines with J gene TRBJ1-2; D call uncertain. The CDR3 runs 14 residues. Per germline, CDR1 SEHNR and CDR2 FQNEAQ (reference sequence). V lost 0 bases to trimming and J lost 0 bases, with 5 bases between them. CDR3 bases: TGTGCCAGCAGCTTAGCCCCTGCTAACTATGGCTACACCTTC. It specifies CASSLAPANYGYTF.

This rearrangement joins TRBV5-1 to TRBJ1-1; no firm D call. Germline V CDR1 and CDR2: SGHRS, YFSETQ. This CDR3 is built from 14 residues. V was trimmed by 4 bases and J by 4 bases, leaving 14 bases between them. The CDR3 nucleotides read TGCGCCAGCAGCGGCCTTCTTCCGGCCACTGAAGCTTTCTTT. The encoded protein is CASSGLLPATEAFF.

CDR3 loop: CASSFVGTGTEQYF. The DNA for the CDR3 is TGTGCCAGCAGCTTTGTCGGGACAGGGACCGAGCAGTACTTC. The genes are TRBV7-9 and TRBJ2-7; 9 bases map to TRBD1. J lost 6 bases, V lost 3 bases, and 6 bases had no gene match. Germline V CDR1 and CDR2: SEHNR, FQNEAQ (reference sequence). This CDR3 contains 14 residues. Filled out from reference TRBV7-9 and TRBJ2-7, the complete variable domain reads DTGVSQNPRHKITKRGQNVTFRCDPISEHNRLYWYRQTLGQGPEFLTYFQNEAQLEKSRLLSDRFSAERPKGSFSTLEIQRTEQGDSAMYLCASSFVGTGTEQYFGPGTRLTVT.

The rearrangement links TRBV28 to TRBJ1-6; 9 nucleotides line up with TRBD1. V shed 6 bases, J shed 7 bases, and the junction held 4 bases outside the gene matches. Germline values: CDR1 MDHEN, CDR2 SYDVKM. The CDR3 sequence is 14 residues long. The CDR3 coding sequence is TGTGCCAGCAGGACAGGGGGGGTCAATTCACCCCTCCACTTT. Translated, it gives CASRTGGVNSPLHF. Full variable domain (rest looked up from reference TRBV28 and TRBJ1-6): DVKVTQSSRYLVKRTGEKVFLECVQDMDHENMFWYRQDPGLGLRLIYFSYDVKMKEKGDIPEGYSVSREKKERFSLILESASTNQTSMYLCASRTGGVNSPLHFGNGTRLTVT.